The 27 T cell receptor beta chains in this list originate from one sample, sequenced in a study of T cell repertoires in cytomegalovirus infection. TCRdb reprocessed the reads via MiXCR and lists one record per CDR3 protein. This table has around 300,000 distinct CDR3 sequences, about 23% appearing once. The sequenced sample consisted of PBMCs. The origin of the receptors is a human donor in good health (CMV status not recorded). Some clones in this sample may be carry-over from other donors' samples.

The rearrangement joins TRBV24-1 to TRBJ2-2, with D possibly matching TRBD1 (6 bases). Germline CDR1 KGHDR, CDR2 SFDVKD. The V end was cut by 7 bases, the J end by 1 base, with 9 bases between. This CDR3 contains 14 residues. The CDR3 reads CATSGQWNTGELFF. The CDR3 DNA reads TGTGCCACCAGCGGACAGTGGAACACCGGGGAGCTGTTTTTT.

Regarding this clonotype: One end of the junction is discordant with germline, which a read error may explain. As DNA, the CDR3 is TGTGCCAGCAGTTACTCGTTCTCGGGGGGCGAGCAATTCTTC. Translating gives CASSYSFSGGEQFF. The genes are TRBV6-2 or TRBV6-3 and TRBJ2-1; tentative D call: TRBD2 (7 bases). The CDR3 length is 14 residues. Per the germline V gene, CDR1 is MNHEY and CDR2 is SVGEGT.

V is TRBV19 and J is TRBJ2-4; a weak D match, TRBD1 (6 bases). The V gene lost 3 bases and the J gene lost 0 bases, with 9 bases spanning the gap. The CDR3 extends over 15 amino acids. Germline values: CDR1 LNHDA, CDR2 SQIVND (reference sequence). The CDR3 is CASSITGLAKNIQYF. The CDR3 DNA sequence: TGTGCCAGTAGTATCACAGGGTTAGCCAAAAACATTCAGTACTTC.

At least ten counts were recorded for this clonotype. The J gene is TRBJ2-1, the V gene TRBV7-9; D is unclear. Between the trimmed V and J ends, which lost 6 bases and 3 bases, there was a span of 9 bases. CDR3 length: 13 amino acids. Germline CDR1 reads SEHNR; CDR2 reads FQNEAQ (reference sequence). The CDR3 DNA sequence: TGTGCCAGCAGTCTCGACGGCTACAATGAGCAGTTCTTC. Its translation: CASSLDGYNEQFF.

This clonotype was seen a few times. The chain is built from TRBV11-2 and TRBJ2-7; possibly TRBD1 or TRBD2 for D (6 bases each). The germline gives CDR1 SGHAT, CDR2 FQNNGV. Deletions cut 5 bases from V and 5 bases from J, with 22 bases between. CDR3 length: 16 residues. The CDR3 here is CASSRPFGGPDDEQYF. As DNA, the CDR3 is TGTGCCAGCAGCCGACCGTTTGGGGGGCCAGACGACGAGCAGTACTTC.

This clonotype was recorded a few times. It is likely a read error, because the conserved phenylalanine at the end of the CDR3 is missing. The V and J genes are TRBV28 and TRBJ1-6, with D hard to call. Deletions cut 6 bases from V and 2 bases from J, with 8 bases between. The CDR3 contains 14 residues. CDR1 and CDR2 from the germline V gene are MDHEN and SYDVKM. The CDR3 nucleotides read TGTGCCAGCAGCCGGACGGCCTATAATTCACCCCTCCACCTT. It specifies CASSRTAYNSPLHL.

The chain couples TRBV20-1 to TRBJ2-6; D not certain. There are 13 residues in the CDR3. Germline-derived CDR1 and CDR2 are DFQATT and SNEGSKA (reference sequence). Trimming removed 5 bases from V and 4 bases from J, with 9 bases in between. CDR3 coding DNA: TGCAGTGCTGGTCTTAGGGGGGCCAACGTCCTGACTTTC. Translated, it gives CSAGLRGANVLTF.

The J gene is TRBJ2-1, the V gene TRBV5-4, with 15 bases fitting TRBD2. V dropped 4 bases and J dropped 4; count of bases not matched to a gene: 6. Germline CDR1 reads SGHNT; CDR2 reads YYREEE (reference sequence). The CDR3 length is 17 residues. CDR3 DNA sequence: TGTGCCAGCAGCCCAGGACTAGCGGGAGGGGAGTACAATGAGCAGTTCTTC. As protein: CASSPGLAGGEYNEQFF.

This clonotype was picked up a small number of times. The rearrangement joins TRBV12-3 or TRBV12-4 to TRBJ2-7, with 9 positions matching TRBD2. There are 16 residues in the CDR3. V lost 5 bases to trimming and J lost 5 bases; unmatched junction nucleotides: 13. CDR3 region: CASSEYGAGGRDEQYF. CDR3 DNA sequence: TGTGCCAGCAGTGAATATGGAGCGGGAGGTCGCGACGAGCAGTACTTC.

This clonotype was observed a handful of times. In DNA, the CDR3 is TGCGCCAGCAGCGCACCAAGGTCAGCGAACACCGGGGAGCTGTTTTTT. Encoded protein: CASSAPRSANTGELFF. The V and J genes are TRBV5-1 and TRBJ2-2; D not resolved. CDR1 and CDR2 from the germline V gene are SGHRS and YFSETQ. CDR3 length equals 16 residues. V gave up 4 bases and J gave up 0 bases, with 13 bases separating them.

This clonotype has only a few counts. V usage is TRBV6-2 or TRBV6-3 and J usage is TRBJ2-7; 8 bases line up with TRBD2. V lost 7 bases, J lost 3 bases, and 8 bases stayed unmatched. This CDR3 has 14 amino acids. Germline V gene lookup returns CDR1 MNHEY and CDR2 SVGEGT. Written as DNA, the CDR3 is TGTGCCAGCACCGACCCCGGGGGGGACTACGAGCAGTACTTC. Translated: CASTDPGGDYEQYF.

The chain recombines TRBV14 with TRBJ2-2; weak D call: TRBD2 (7 bases). The germline V and J ends were trimmed by 4 bases and 2 bases, with 14 bases remaining between them. This CDR3 has 16 amino acids. In germline, CDR1 is SGHDN, CDR2 FVKESK. The CDR3 DNA sequence: TGTGCCAGCAGCCGTGTACGGGGGGCCAACACCGGGGAGCTGTTTTTT. It codes for CASSRVRGANTGELFF.

V gene TRBV4-1 combines with J gene TRBJ1-2; TRBD1 agrees at 8 bases. CDR1 is MGHRA, CDR2 YSYEKL, per germline. The CDR3 sequence is 14 residues long. J was trimmed by 3 bases and V by 6 bases; bases with no gene match: 6. CDR3: CASRETGDYYGYTF. Written as DNA, the CDR3 is TGCGCCAGCAGGGAGACAGGGGACTACTATGGCTACACCTTC.

The chain uses TRBV18 and TRBJ1-1; 7 bases align to TRBD1. With 5 bases clipped from V and 9 bases from J, the junction kept 9 bases outside the gene matches. This CDR3 is 13 amino acids long. Germline assignment: CDR1 KGHSH and CDR2 LQKENI. The CDR3 here is CASSSGQAPKAFF. The CDR3 region has the DNA TGTGCCAGCTCATCTGGACAGGCCCCAAAAGCTTTCTTT.

The J gene is TRBJ2-1, the V gene TRBV7-3; D might be TRBD1 (5 bases). Germline-derived CDR1 and CDR2 are SGHTA and FQGTGA. The CDR3 is 15 residues long. V was clipped by 3 bases and J by 6 bases, with 15 bases between them. The CDR3 here is CASSFGGAPGNEQFF. CDR3 in DNA: TGTGCCAGCAGCTTTGGTGGGGCCCCTGGCAATGAGCAGTTCTTC.

This clonotype has more than one count but fewer than ten. The V and J genes are TRBV5-4 and TRBJ2-1; D is possibly TRBD2 (6 bases). Trimming stripped 4 bases from V and 6 bases from J, with 20 bases between. The CDR3 runs to 16 residues. CDR1 and CDR2 from the germline V gene are SGHNT and YYREEE (reference sequence). The CDR3 here is CASSSSSARTANEQFF. CDR3 nucleotides: TGTGCCAGCAGCAGCTCTAGCGCCCGTACCGCCAATGAGCAGTTCTTC.

This clonotype has only a few counts. The chain combines TRBV2 with TRBJ1-2; possibly TRBD1 for D (6 bases). The V end was cut by 7 bases, the J end by 4 bases, with 19 bases between. This CDR3 has 15 residues. Germline V gene sequence: CDR1 SNHLY, CDR2 FYNNEI. The CDR3 loop is CASNRPGQDLYGYTF. The CDR3 nucleotides are TGTGCCAGCAATCGTCCGGGACAAGACCTCTATGGCTACACCTTC.

This clonotype was detected only a few times. The chain joins TRBV6-2 or TRBV6-3 to TRBJ1-1; possible D gene TRBD1, 6 bases. Germline assignment: CDR1 MNHEY and CDR2 SVGEGT. V was pared by 5 bases and J by 0 bases, with 16 bases between. The length of the CDR3 is 16 residues. CDR3 sequence: CASSRPGTRMNTEAFF. Written as DNA, the CDR3 is TGTGCCAGCAGTCGTCCCGGGACAAGAATGAACACTGAAGCTTTCTTT.

This clonotype was seen only a few times. V is TRBV28 and J is TRBJ1-2; unclear D gene. The germline V and J ends were trimmed by 1 base and 4 bases, with 10 bases remaining between them. This CDR3 has 14 residues. Germline V gives CDR1 MDHEN, CDR2 SYDVKM. CDR3 sequence: CASSLSPGIYGYTF. In DNA form, the CDR3 reads TGTGCCAGCAGTTTATCCCCAGGCATCTATGGCTACACCTTC.

There are a few counts of this clonotype. J is TRBJ1-4 and V is TRBV12-3 or TRBV12-4; 7 positions match TRBD1. V lost 3 bases to trimming and J lost 8 bases; unmatched junction nucleotides: 6. This CDR3 is built from 14 residues. For the CDR3, the DNA is TGTGCCAGCAGTTTGACAGGGAATGACGAAAAACTGTTTTTT. It translates to CASSLTGNDEKLFF.

The chain couples TRBV15 to TRBJ2-1; perhaps D is TRBD1 or TRBD2 (6 bases each). The CDR3 spans 18 residues. The V gene's germline CDR1 is LNHNV and CDR2 YYDKDF (reference sequence). V was cut by 0 bases and J by 7 bases, with 22 bases left in between. Here the CDR3 reads CATSRDPRGQGVGNEQFF. The CDR3 nucleotides are TGTGCCACCAGCAGAGATCCCCGGGGGCAAGGAGTGGGGAATGAGCAGTTCTTC.

The count of this clonotype is one. The CDR3 bases are TGCAGTGCTAGCGAAGGACCCACTAGGGAGCAGTACTTC. Translation: CSASEGPTREQYF. This sequence joins TRBV20-1 and TRBJ2-7; a possible D gene is TRBD2 (5 bases). Between the trimmed V and J ends, which lost 3 bases and 7 bases, there was a span of 16 bases. From germline, CDR1 is DFQATT and CDR2 SNEGSKA (reference sequence). The CDR3 consists of 13 residues.

This clonotype was counted many times. V usage is TRBV7-2 and J usage is TRBJ2-7; 10 positions agree with TRBD2. Germline V gene sequence: CDR1 SGHTA, CDR2 FQGNSA. The CDR3 is 19 amino acids. Trimming at V came to 4 bases and at J to 3 bases, leaving 18 bases not matched to a gene. This CDR3 reads CASSSLRSGRAQGVYEQYF. The CDR3 DNA sequence: TGTGCCAGCAGCTCCCTTAGGAGCGGGAGGGCCCAGGGAGTCTACGAGCAGTACTTC. Complete variable domain (other parts from reference TRBV7-2 and TRBJ2-7): GAGVSQSPSNKVTEKGKDVELRCDPISGHTALYWYRQSLGQGLEFLIYFQGNSAPDKSGLPSDRFSAERTGGSVSTLTIQRTQQEDSAVYLCASSSLRSGRAQGVYEQYFGPGTRLTVT.

This clonotype was observed a handful of times. The CDR3: CASSYEISNQPQHF. In DNA form, the CDR3 reads TGTGCCAGCAGTTATGAAATTAGCAATCAGCCCCAGCATTTT. V is TRBV27 and J is TRBJ1-5; D gene unclear. The germline gives CDR1 MNHEY, CDR2 SMNVEV (reference sequence). The CDR3 loop spans 14 amino acids. The V and J ends lost 4 bases and 0 bases respectively, with 7 bases between them.

The V call is TRBV28, the J call TRBJ2-5; the D gene is possibly TRBD2 (5 bases). Germline V lookup: CDR1 MDHEN, CDR2 SYDVKM. The CDR3 is 13 residues long. The V gene lost 5 bases and the J gene lost 5 bases, with 12 bases spanning the gap. This chain's CDR3 is CASSPPRVETQYF. In DNA, the CDR3 is TGTGCCAGCAGTCCCCCGCGGGTGGAGACCCAGTACTTC.

The chain combines TRBV12-3 or TRBV12-4 with TRBJ2-2; 9 bases line up with TRBD2. The V gene end was trimmed by 3 bases and the J gene end by 5 bases; junction bases not matched to a gene: 4. CDR3 length: 15 residues. The CDR3 is CASSLGSGSTGELFF. CDR3 coding DNA: TGTGCCAGCAGTTTGGGTAGCGGGAGTACCGGGGAGCTGTTTTTT.

In its sample, this clonotype ranks as medium-sized. The gene calls are TRBV7-2 and TRBJ2-1; D could derive from TRBD1 or TRBD2 (5 bases each). Germline V gene lookup returns CDR1 SGHTA and CDR2 FQGNSA. The CDR3 spans 14 residues. V lost 5 bases, J lost 8 bases, and 16 bases lay in between. The CDR3 DNA is TGTGCCAGCAGCCCGACGAGGGGCTGGGATGAGCAGTTCTTC. Amino acid sequence: CASSPTRGWDEQFF.